One sample yielded the 10 T cell receptor beta chains listed below, sequenced in a study of blood T cell repertoires in COVID-19. Produced via immunoSEQ multiplex PCR; TCRdb's table is partial and in-frame only. The sample shows over 55,000 clones, almost 85% of them seen only once. Sequencing input: peripheral blood. Receptors were obtained from a man aged 45-65 years with acute or convalescent COVID-19.

V and J are TRBV7-3 and TRBJ2-1, with 11 bases fitting TRBD2. V dropped 5 bases and J dropped 7; count of bases not matched to a gene: 7. The CDR3 is made up of 15 amino acids. Germline V CDR1 and CDR2: SGHTA, FQGTGA. CDR3 nucleotides: TGTGCCAGCAGCCCCCATAGCGGGGGGGCTAATGAGCAGTTCTTC. Its translation is CASSPHSGGANEQFF.

This clone was seen only a few times. The V and J genes are TRBV24-1 and TRBJ2-7; D not certain. This CDR3 has 15 residues. Germline-derived CDR1 and CDR2 are KGHDR and SFDVKD. V lost 4 bases to trimming and J lost 2 bases, with 14 bases between them. Here the CDR3 reads CATSDREYSAYEQYF. The CDR3 DNA follows: TGTGCCACCAGTGACCGTGAGTATTCCGCCTACGAGCAGTACTTC.

V and J are TRBV4-1 and TRBJ2-3, with D perhaps TRBD1 (5 bases). Germline loops: CDR1 MGHRA, CDR2 YSYEKL. CDR3 length: 12 amino acids. V was pared by 8 bases and J by 3 bases, with 9 bases between. The CDR3 region has the DNA TGCGCCAGCGGAGACAGAACAGATACGCAGTATTTT. This sequence encodes CASGDRTDTQYF.

This clone has only a few counts. The V and J genes are TRBV4-2 and TRBJ2-1, with 9 positions matching TRBD2. The CDR3 is made up of 16 amino acids. Trimming at V came to 0 bases and at J to 7 bases, leaving 7 bases not matched to a gene. Germline V lookup: CDR1 LGHNA, CDR2 YNFKEQ. CDR3 residues: CASSQDRASGENEQFF. CDR3 coding DNA: TGTGCCAGCAGCCAAGATCGAGCTAGCGGGGAGAATGAGCAGTTCTTC.

The genes are TRBV5-6 and TRBJ1-2, with 10 bases that match TRBD1. V trimming: 3 bases; J trimming: 6 bases; junction bases outside the gene matches: 11. The CDR3 spans 16 residues. Germline V gene data show CDR1 as SGHDT and CDR2 as YYEEEE. The CDR3: CASSSGQGRLGDGYTF. CDR3 bases: TGTGCCAGCAGCTCGGGACAGGGGAGGCTGGGTGATGGCTACACCTTC. Based on the CDR3 plus reference TRBV5-6 and TRBJ1-2, the full variable domain is DAGVTQSPTHLIKTRGQQVTLRCSPKSGHDTVSWYQQALGQGPQFIFQYYEEEERQRGNFPDRFSGHQFPNYSSELNVNALLLGDSALYLCASSSGQGRLGDGYTFGSGTRLTVV.

The rearrangement uses TRBV6-4 and TRBJ1-1; a possible D gene is TRBD1 (6 bases). Germline CDR1 MRHNA, CDR2 SNTAGT. The CDR3 runs 14 residues. Between the trimmed V and J ends, which lost 5 bases and 7 bases, there was a span of 17 bases. CDR3 in amino acids: CASSLRTPQGEAFF. DNA for the CDR3: TGTGCCAGCAGTTTACGGACGCCACAGGGTGAAGCTTTCTTT.

V is TRBV5-6 and J is TRBJ1-2, with D tentatively TRBD1 (6 bases). The CDR3 is 15 residues long. Germline CDR1 reads SGHDT; CDR2 reads YYEEEE. Between the trimmed V and J ends, which lost 4 bases and 0 bases, there was a span of 13 bases. For the CDR3, the DNA is TGTGCCAGCAGCCCTCAGGGGATTTCTAACTATGGCTACACCTTC. It translates to CASSPQGISNYGYTF. Using reference TRBV5-6 and TRBJ1-2 for the parts outside the CDR3, the full variable domain is DAGVTQSPTHLIKTRGQQVTLRCSPKSGHDTVSWYQQALGQGPQFIFQYYEEEERQRGNFPDRFSGHQFPNYSSELNVNALLLGDSALYLCASSPQGISNYGYTFGSGTRLTVV.

The rearrangement joins TRBV14 to TRBJ2-7, with 7 nucleotides matching TRBD2. CDR1 and CDR2 (germline): SGHDN, FVKESK. V shed 4 bases and J 2 bases; nucleotides not matched to a gene: 5. The CDR3 is 14 amino acids. The DNA for the CDR3 is TGTGCCAGCAGCCGAAAGCGGGGCCCCTACGAGCAGTACTTC. Its translation is CASSRKRGPYEQYF.

The rearrangement uses TRBV19 and TRBJ1-1, with D perhaps TRBD1 (5 bases). Germline CDR1 reads LNHDA; CDR2 reads SQIVND (reference sequence). Trimming took 10 bases from V and 6 from J, leaving 12 bases between them. The CDR3 covers 11 residues. The CDR3 sequence is CATRRAPEAFF. CDR3 DNA sequence: TGTGCCACACGCAGGGCTCCTGAAGCTTTCTTT.

The chain employs TRBV5-4 and TRBJ2-1, with 14 bases that match TRBD2. The CDR3 sequence is 15 residues long. CDR1 is SGHNT, CDR2 YYREEE, per germline (reference sequence). With 6 bases clipped from V and 7 bases from J, the junction kept 6 bases outside the gene matches. CDR3 amino acids: CASIMTSGGVNEQFF. Written as DNA, the CDR3 is TGTGCCAGCATTATGACTAGCGGGGGGGTGAATGAGCAGTTCTTC.